A selection of T cell receptor beta chains follows, all from one sample in a study of T-cell reconstitution after alpha-beta-depleted transplantation in children. Via MiXCR, TCRdb re-called the PCR reads, giving one row per CDR3 protein. The profile covers 30,000 to 40,000 distinct CDR3 sequences, with around 7% appearing a single time and roughly 30% taken by the ten largest. The source was peripheral blood, collected 60 days after TCRalphabeta/CD19-depleted stem cell transplant. The receptors were gathered from a child less than two years old who had a stem cell transplant for acute myeloid leukemia, so the T cells may come from the graft donor. The conserved cysteine and the conserved F or W are not part of the CDR3 here. Rows may omit the clone size; those that give it use once, few, many or a size class.

TRBV7-9	many	TRBJ2-6	ASSLVLARSGANVLT
TRBV7-2	many	TRBJ2-3	ASSLAAGHTDTQY
TRBV12-3/TRBV12-4	many	TRBJ2-5	ASSLVGPETQY
TRBV7-9	many	TRBJ1-1	ASSLPGGGGTEAF
TRBV6-4	many	TRBJ1-2	ASSPERANYGYT
TRBV12-3/TRBV12-4	many	TRBJ2-3	ASSLNRGVTDTQY
TRBV6-2/TRBV6-3	many	TRBJ1-1	ASSRPMAAEAF
TRBV24-1	many	TRBJ2-2	ATTEGAGELF
TRBV5-4	few	TRBJ2-3	ASSGGTSGPGDTQY
TRBV5-8	many	TRBJ2-7	ASSLGTGNDYEQY
TRBV5-1	many	TRBJ2-1	ASSLAAGRKHEQF
TRBV5-1	-	TRBJ2-2	ASMEGPGGSGELF
TRBV2	many	TRBJ2-7	ASSEFREGEQY
TRBV29-1	many	TRBJ2-7	SVRGGYSYEQY
TRBV9	many	TRBJ2-7	ASSPGGNSYYEQY
TRBV25-1	many	TRBJ1-2	ASSEFDRGVDGYT
TRBV5-6	many	TRBJ2-7	ASSLDYEQY
TRBV9	many	TRBJ2-5	ASSDPVRSQETQY
TRBV27	many	TRBJ1-2	ASSSVGGPNYGYT
TRBV7-8	many	TRBJ2-1	ASRQRLPQNNEQF
TRBV5-1	many	TRBJ1-1	ASSLSGDTTEAF
TRBV7-9	many	TRBJ2-7	ASSPPRAAYEQY
TRBV7-2	many	TRBJ2-7	ASSLDRPYEQY
TRBV24-1	many	TRBJ2-4	ATSANPALKGQNNIQY
TRBV27	many	TRBJ1-1	ASAEGTGEAF
TRBV3-2	-	TRBJ2-5	ASCPGTSGGAWETQY